One sample yielded the 3 T cell receptor beta chains listed below, sequenced in a study of blood T cell repertoires in COVID-19. Sequencing was performed with immunoSEQ multiplex PCR; in TCRdb, only in-frame clones are kept and a portion is missing. Here the sample spans over 200,000 clones, 75% to 90% being singletons. The sequencing input was peripheral blood. The origin of the receptors is a man aged 60 to 75 who had recovered from COVID-19.

The rearrangement uses TRBV19 and TRBJ1-1, with D unclear. Germline loops: CDR1 LNHDA, CDR2 SQIVND (reference sequence). The CDR3 extends over 13 amino acids. V lost 6 bases and J 3 bases, leaving 11 bases between the germline ends. The chain's CDR3 is CASSGDRDTEAFF. In DNA form, the CDR3 reads TGTGCCAGTAGCGGGGATAGAGACACTGAAGCTTTCTTT. Combining the CDR3 with reference TRBV19 and TRBJ1-1 gives the whole variable domain DGGITQSPKYLFRKEGQNVTLSCEQNLNHDAMYWYRQDPGQGLRLIYYSQIVNDFQKGDIAEGYSVSREKKESFPLTVTSAQKNPTAFYLCASSGDRDTEAFFGQGTRLTVV.

V usage is TRBV11-2 and J usage is TRBJ1-2; D may be TRBD1 (6 bases). Germline V lookup: CDR1 SGHAT, CDR2 FQNNGV. Trimming took 0 bases from V and 8 from J, leaving 13 bases between them. The CDR3 length is 14 residues. The chain's CDR3 is CASSLDNRQGGYTF. For the CDR3, the DNA is TGTGCCAGCAGCTTAGATAATCGGCAGGGGGGCTACACCTTC.

This chain joins TRBV24-1 and TRBJ2-5; 8 positions agree with TRBD1. Losses at the gene ends were 5 bases for V and 0 bases for J; bases not matched to a gene: 4. CDR1 and CDR2 (germline): KGHDR, SFDVKD. The CDR3 is 15 amino acids. The CDR3 sequence is CATSGTGKYQETQYF. The CDR3 coding sequence is TGTGCCACCAGTGGGACAGGGAAGTACCAAGAGACCCAGTACTTC.